The 9 T cell receptor beta chains below come from one sample, sequenced in a study of identical twins. TCRdb passed the 5' RACE reads through MiXCR, listing each CDR3 protein once. This sample has fewer than 900,000 distinct CDR3 sequences, with less than 25% found just once. These sequences were also reported in another study, on T cells expressing NK-cell markers.

Sequenced material: PBMCs. The receptors originated from a woman aged 18-29 years in good health.

This clonotype has a handful of counts. This rearrangement joins TRBV12-3 or TRBV12-4 to TRBJ2-7; D unclear. The CDR3 sequence is 13 residues long. Trimming pared 4 bases from V and 7 bases from J, leaving 14 bases between. The CDR3 loop is CASSYLPSNEQYF. CDR3 in DNA: TGTGCCAGCAGTTACCTACCGAGTAATGAGCAGTACTTC.

CDR3 residues: CASSGVGRIYNEQFF. The CDR3 coding sequence is TGTGCCAGCAGCGGCGTAGGGCGGATCTACAATGAGCAGTTCTTC. The V call is TRBV9, the J call TRBJ2-1; D is undetermined. The CDR3 consists of 15 residues. V was cut by 3 bases and J by 3 bases, with 13 bases left in between. Germline CDR1 reads SGDLS; CDR2 reads YYNGEE.

This clonotype was recorded a few times. V usage is TRBV7-8 and J usage is TRBJ2-1; TRBD2 matches 14 bases. The CDR3 is 17 residues long. The V gene end was trimmed by 5 bases and the J gene end by 3 bases; junction bases not matched to a gene: 6. The germline CDR1 and CDR2 sequences are SGHVS and FQNEAQ. In DNA form, the CDR3 reads TGTGCCAGCAGCCTTGTCGGGACTAGCGGGAGCTACAATGAGCAGTTCTTC. Translated, it gives CASSLVGTSGSYNEQFF. Full variable domain (remainder filled in from reference TRBV7-8 and TRBJ2-1): GAGVSQSPRYKVAKRGQDVALRCDPISGHVSLFWYQQALGQGPEFLTYFQNEAQLDKSGLPSDRFFAERPEGSVSTLKIQRTQQEDSAVYLCASSLVGTSGSYNEQFFGPGTRLTVL.

The rearrangement uses TRBV3-1 and TRBJ2-5; D is ambiguous. CDR1 LGHDT and CDR2 YNNKEL come from the germline V gene (reference sequence). The CDR3 spans 13 residues. The germline V and J ends were trimmed by 1 base and 7 bases, with 10 bases remaining between them. CDR3 loop: CASSQGSLGTQYF. The CDR3, as DNA: TGTGCCAGCAGCCAAGGAAGCTTGGGGACCCAGTACTTC.

V usage is TRBV12-3 or TRBV12-4 and J usage is TRBJ2-1, with D unresolved. The CDR3 covers 16 residues. Trimming took 6 bases from V and 0 from J, leaving 15 bases between them. The CDR3 nucleotides read TGTGCCAGCAGCCCTCCCTTACAGAGCTCCTACAATGAGCAGTTCTTC. Amino acids: CASSPPLQSSYNEQFF.

The chain is built from TRBV9 and TRBJ2-2; D may be TRBD2 (5 bases). The V end was cut by 0 bases, the J end by 1 base, with 7 bases between. Per the germline V gene, CDR1 is SGDLS and CDR2 is YYNGEE. The CDR3 length is 15 residues. CDR3 DNA: TGTGCCAGCAGCGTAGGACGGGGGAACACCGGGGAGCTGTTTTTT. Its translation: CASSVGRGNTGELFF.

This clonotype was detected ten times or more. This chain connects TRBV20-1 to TRBJ2-1; possibly TRBD2 for D (5 bases). This CDR3 is 16 amino acids long. The germline V and J ends were trimmed by 5 bases and 0 bases, with 17 bases remaining between them. Germline values: CDR1 DFQATT, CDR2 SNEGSKA (reference sequence). The CDR3 is CSAVVPVGSSYNEQFF. CDR3 sequence (DNA): TGCAGTGCTGTTGTGCCTGTGGGGAGCTCCTACAATGAGCAGTTCTTC.

The V and J genes are TRBV6-5 and TRBJ1-2; the D is unclear. V lost 6 bases and J lost 8, with 16 bases in between. Germline CDR1 is MNHEY and CDR2 is SVGAGI. There are 13 residues in the CDR3. The CDR3 is CASSFSAFRGYTF. Here the CDR3 DNA reads TGTGCCAGCAGCTTCTCGGCGTTCCGAGGCTACACCTTC.

This clonotype occurred many times. The CDR3 DNA is TGCGCCAGCAGCCAAGAGAGGAGACAGGAAGCTTTCTTT. Translated, it gives CASSQERRQEAFF. J is TRBJ1-1 and V is TRBV4-3, with D maybe TRBD1 (5 bases). Germline V gives CDR1 LGHNA, CDR2 YSLEER. The CDR3 consists of 13 residues. V gave up 0 bases and J gave up 8 bases, with 10 bases separating them.